The 25 T cell receptor beta chains presented below share a single source sample, sequenced in a study of blood T cell repertoires in COVID-19. Assay: immunoSEQ multiplex PCR; the TCRdb copy retains only in-frame clones and omits some. The table shows about 270,000 clones, with approximately 91% occurring only once. The material sequenced was PBMCs or T cells enriched from blood (not recorded which). The source of these receptors is a woman in her thirties or forties with acute COVID-19.

V gene TRBV12-3 or TRBV12-4 combines with J gene TRBJ1-1, with D perhaps matching TRBD1 (5 bases). The CDR3 is 13 amino acids. The V gene lost 5 bases and the J gene lost 7 bases, with 14 bases spanning the gap. The CDR3: CASSPLYGGEAFF. The DNA for the CDR3 is TGTGCCAGCAGTCCACTATACGGGGGTGAAGCTTTCTTT.

V is TRBV19 and J is TRBJ1-5, with 9 bases matching TRBD1. The V gene's germline CDR1 is LNHDA and CDR2 SQIVND (reference sequence). The CDR3 has 19 amino acids. Trimming removed 5 bases from V and 4 bases from J; junction bases left unmatched: 18. CDR3 sequence (DNA): TGTGCCAGTAGTTCCTTACCACAGGGGGCCCTTTATTCTAATCAGCCCCAGCATTTT. The encoded protein is CASSSLPQGALYSNQPQHF. The full variable domain, rest sourced from reference TRBV19 and TRBJ1-5, is DGGITQSPKYLFRKEGQNVTLSCEQNLNHDAMYWYRQDPGQGLRLIYYSQIVNDFQKGDIAEGYSVSREKKESFPLTVTSAQKNPTAFYLCASSSLPQGALYSNQPQHFGDGTRLSIL.

This chain joins TRBV9 and TRBJ2-1, with TRBD2 matching 8 bases. The J segment lost 9 bases and the V segment lost 0 bases, leaving 8 bases of the junction unmatched. Looked up from germline, CDR1 is SGDLS and CDR2 is YYNGEE. The CDR3 length is 15 residues. CDR3 in amino acids: CASSVDPGTSGEQFF. The CDR3 DNA reads as TGTGCCAGCAGCGTAGACCCCGGGACTAGTGGTGAGCAGTTCTTC.

The CDR3 nucleotides are TGTGCCAGCAGTGTCCTAGCCCGGGAGACCCAGTACTTC. The encoded protein is CASSVLARETQYF. The chain combines TRBV12-3 or TRBV12-4 with TRBJ2-5; maybe TRBD2 (5 bases). This CDR3 region has 13 residues. The ends were cut back, 5 bases at V and 5 bases at J, with 12 bases in the middle.

The chain links TRBV7-2 to TRBJ1-2; 9 nucleotides line up with TRBD1. V dropped 5 bases and J dropped 4; count of bases not matched to a gene: 2. The CDR3 spans 13 residues. Germline lookup yields CDR1 SGHTA and CDR2 FQGNSA. CDR3 DNA: TGTGCCAGCAGCACGGACAGGGGCTATGGCTACACCTTC. Translation: CASSTDRGYGYTF. The full variable domain, completed using reference TRBV7-2 and TRBJ1-2, is GAGVSQSPSNKVTEKGKDVELRCDPISGHTALYWYRQSLGQGLEFLIYFQGNSAPDKSGLPSDRFSAERTGGSVSTLTIQRTQQEDSAVYLCASSTDRGYGYTFGSGTRLTVV.

As for this clone: The sample contains more than one DNA sequence encoding this CDR3. The chain links TRBV19 to TRBJ1-1; D perhaps matches TRBD1 (5 bases). CDR1 is LNHDA and CDR2 is SQIVND in the germline V gene (reference sequence). V was trimmed by 5 bases and J by 5 bases, leaving 12 bases between them. CDR3 size: 13 residues. The CDR3 DNA sequence: TGTGCCAGTAGTCTTGGGGGAGGTACTGAAGCTTTCTTT. The encoded protein is CASSLGGGTEAFF.

CDR3 sequence (DNA): TGTGCCAGCATAGGACAGGGGGCGCTTCGAGTTGAGCCCCAGCATTTT. It specifies CASIGQGALRVEPQHF. This chain joins TRBV28 and TRBJ1-5, with 11 bases identical to TRBD1. The CDR3 sequence is 16 residues long. The junction had 13 bases not matched to a gene; V was cut back by 7 bases and J by 8 bases. The V gene's germline CDR1 is MDHEN and CDR2 SYDVKM.

This chain connects TRBV15 to TRBJ2-7, with TRBD1 as a possible D gene (6 bases). Trimming stripped 4 bases from V and 2 bases from J, with 15 bases between. The length of the CDR3 is 15 residues. Germline-derived CDR1 and CDR2 are LNHNV and YYDKDF (reference sequence). The DNA for the CDR3 is TGTGCCACCAGCAACCGGGGCCCAGGGGCCTACGAGCAGTACTTC. Translation: CATSNRGPGAYEQYF.

The chain carries TRBV7-2 and TRBJ2-1, with D possibly matching TRBD1 (6 bases). The CDR3 contains 13 residues. V was pared by 6 bases and J by 9 bases, with 15 bases between. CDR1 is SGHTA and CDR2 is FQGNSA in the germline V gene. The CDR3 is CASRSTGQGEQFF. CDR3 nucleotides: TGTGCCAGCAGATCCACAGGGCAGGGTGAGCAGTTCTTC.

The rearrangement links TRBV3-1 (or the pseudogene TRBV3-2) to TRBJ2-7; D gene unclear. V gave up 1 base and J gave up 3 bases, with 13 bases separating them. The CDR3 is 15 amino acids. Germline loops: CDR1 LGHDT, CDR2 YNNKEL (reference sequence). CDR3 bases: TGTGCCAGCAGCCAAGTGGGTGGCGCAGGCTACGAGCAGTACTTC. Residues: CASSQVGGAGYEQYF.

J is TRBJ2-1 and V is TRBV19; possible D gene TRBD2, 5 bases. Germline lookup yields CDR1 LNHDA and CDR2 SQIVND (reference sequence). Trimming shortened V by 4 bases and J by 6 bases, and 13 bases separated the two germline ends. The length of the CDR3 is 14 residues. CDR3 bases: TGTGCCAGTAGTACCGGACGGACTTTCAATGAGCAGTTCTTC. This codes for CASSTGRTFNEQFF.

V gene TRBV9 combines with J gene TRBJ2-7, with 11 bases aligning to TRBD2. Germline-derived CDR1 and CDR2 are SGDLS and YYNGEE. This CDR3 region has 15 residues. J lost 0 bases, V lost 3 bases, and 2 bases had no gene match. CDR3 DNA: TGTGCCAGCAGCGGCGGGACTAGCGGCTCCTACGAGCAGTACTTC. Encoded protein: CASSGGTSGSYEQYF.

The rearrangement links TRBV9 to TRBJ1-6; 7 bases map to TRBD1. CDR1 and CDR2 from the germline V gene are SGDLS and YYNGEE. The CDR3 spans 16 residues. Unmatched junction bases numbered 10, after V lost 4 bases and J lost 6 bases. CDR3 in amino acids: CASSTLGTVGNSPLHF. In DNA, the CDR3 is TGTGCCAGCAGCACTTTGGGGACAGTGGGTAATTCACCCCTCCACTTT.

This clone was counted only a few times. The genes are TRBV7-9 and TRBJ2-7; D gene uncertain. The V and J ends lost 5 bases and 2 bases respectively, with 13 bases between them. CDR3 length: 14 amino acids. Germline CDR1 SEHNR, CDR2 FQNEAQ (reference sequence). The CDR3 DNA sequence: TGTGCCAGCAGCCCTAGATCGGGTGCCTACGAGCAGTACTTC. This encodes CASSPRSGAYEQYF.

The chain employs TRBV28 and TRBJ1-2; D gene ambiguous. From germline, CDR1 is MDHEN and CDR2 SYDVKM. The V end was cut by 6 bases, the J end by 4 bases, with 18 bases between. This CDR3 contains 15 residues. The CDR3 loop is CASSPYQMGSYGYTF. CDR3 sequence (DNA): TGTGCCAGCAGCCCATATCAGATGGGGAGCTATGGCTACACCTTC.

This clone has only a few counts. This chain uses TRBV9 with TRBJ2-5; 13 nucleotides line up with TRBD2. Looked up from germline, CDR1 is SGDLS and CDR2 is YYNGEE. This CDR3 region has 16 residues. V trimming: 4 bases; J trimming: 4 bases; junction bases outside the gene matches: 7. In nucleotides, the CDR3 is TGTGCCAGCAGCACTACCGGGACTAGCGGGGTAGAGACCCAGTACTTC. Translated: CASSTTGTSGVETQYF. Complete variable domain (other parts from reference TRBV9 and TRBJ2-5): DSGVTQTPKHLITATGQRVTLRCSPRSGDLSVYWYQQSLDQGLQFLIQYYNGEERAKGNILERFSAQQFPDLHSELNLSSLELGDSALYFCASSTTGTSGVETQYFGPGTRLLVL.

This chain links TRBV30 with TRBJ2-2; 9 bases are shared with TRBD2. This CDR3 comprises 15 residues. The V segment lost 5 bases and the J segment 4 bases; nucleotides outside the gene matches: 8. Germline V gene sequence: CDR1 GTSNPN, CDR2 SVGIG (reference sequence). CDR3 in amino acids: CAWFPSGASTGELFF. CDR3 DNA: TGTGCCTGGTTTCCTAGCGGGGCGAGCACCGGGGAGCTGTTTTTT.

The chain uses TRBV6-2 or TRBV6-3 and TRBJ2-1; 9 nucleotides match TRBD2. The CDR3 has 16 amino acids. The V and J ends lost 7 bases and 8 bases, in that order; junction bases with no gene match: 15. CDR1 is MNHEY and CDR2 is SVGEGT in the germline V gene. The DNA of the CDR3 is TGTGCCAGCACCCCCGGTGTTAAGCGGGAGGCGGATGAGCAGTTCTTC. Protein product: CASTPGVKREADEQFF.

The chain recombines TRBV5-1 with TRBJ1-2; 8 bases match TRBD1. V gave up 4 bases and J gave up 0 bases; unmatched junction bases: 8. The CDR3 contains 16 residues. Germline V lookup: CDR1 SGHRS, CDR2 YFSETQ. CDR3 residues: CASSRSGQEANYGYTF. The CDR3 nucleotides are TGCGCCAGCAGCCGCTCGGGACAGGAAGCTAACTATGGCTACACCTTC.

About this clone itself: Sequence at one end of the junction differs from germline and may be a read error. This sequence joins TRBV28 and TRBJ1-2; D remains unclear. The length of the CDR3 is 13 residues. Germline lookup yields CDR1 MDHEN and CDR2 SYDVKM. CDR3 residues: CASSPGRVYDYTF. The CDR3 DNA is TGTGCCAGCAGCCCCGGTCGGGTCTATGACTACACCTTC.

V is TRBV7-3 and J is TRBJ2-1, with D perhaps TRBD2 (6 bases). The CDR3 totals 13 residues. V lost 4 bases and J lost 9, with 13 bases in between. CDR1 is SGHTA and CDR2 is FQGTGA in the germline V gene. The CDR3 sequence is CASSWNPGGEQFF. CDR3 sequence (DNA): TGTGCCAGCAGCTGGAACCCCGGGGGTGAGCAGTTCTTC.

This chain links TRBV18 with TRBJ1-5; possibly TRBD1 for D (5 bases). Trimming cost V 0 bases and J 0 bases, with 6 bases left between them. Germline assignment: CDR1 KGHSH and CDR2 LQKENI. This CDR3 comprises 15 residues. The CDR3 loop is CASSPPGGSNQPQHF. Written as DNA, the CDR3 is TGTGCCAGCTCACCACCCGGGGGTAGCAATCAGCCCCAGCATTTT.

The chain links TRBV5-1 to TRBJ1-2; TRBD1 might be the D (6 bases). This CDR3 is built from 16 residues. From germline, CDR1 is SGHRS and CDR2 YFSETQ. Trimming removed 4 bases from V and 0 bases from J, with 16 bases in between. CDR3 DNA: TGCGCCAGCAGCATGGGGGGCCAGTACGCTAACTATGGCTACACCTTC. It is translated as CASSMGGQYANYGYTF.

CDR3 residues: CASRGTGRSYEQYF. The DNA for the CDR3 is TGTGCCAGTAGGGGGACAGGACGCTCCTACGAGCAGTACTTC. The gene calls are TRBV19 and TRBJ2-7; 8 bases map to TRBD1. After removal of 6 bases from V and 0 bases from J, the junction contained 4 bases not matched to a gene. The germline gives CDR1 LNHDA, CDR2 SQIVND (reference sequence). This CDR3 is 14 amino acids long.

This chain links TRBV6-5 with TRBJ2-5, with unresolved D. The CDR3 consists of 12 residues. Trimming took off 6 bases at V and 4 bases at J, with 9 bases between the two ends. CDR1 and CDR2 from the germline V gene are MNHEY and SVGAGI. CDR3 coding DNA: TGTGCCAGCAGCAACCCACTAGAGACCCAGTACTTC. Translating gives CASSNPLETQYF.